Each of the 24 T cell receptor beta chains below was sequenced from the same sample in a study of PD-1 blockade in classical Hodgkin lymphoma. TCRdb's copy holds only in-frame clones and misses some; the assay was immunoSEQ multiplex PCR. Of approximately 100,000 clones in the sample, about 89% are singletons; the top ten hold under 8.5%. Every patient was affected by relapse after autologous stem cell transplantation, while exposure to brentuximab vedotin was not uniform. The sequences come from peripheral blood mononuclear cells (PBMCs), collected before the second cycle of nivolumab. The receptors shown here come from a human donor with classical Hodgkin lymphoma.

This clone was found once. The chain combines TRBV9 with TRBJ2-5; 11 nucleotides line up with TRBD1. The CDR3 has 15 amino acids. Germline V gives CDR1 SGDLS, CDR2 YYNGEE. J was trimmed by 4 bases and V by 4 bases; bases with no gene match: 6. The CDR3 coding sequence is TGTGCCAGCAGCCCCGGGGGGACAGGGGGAGAGACCCAGTACTTC. This encodes CASSPGGTGGETQYF.

This sequence joins TRBV5-1 and TRBJ2-1; 8 bases are shared with TRBD1. The CDR3 spans 15 residues. Germline values: CDR1 SGHRS, CDR2 YFSETQ. J lost 4 bases, V lost 4 bases, and 7 bases had no gene match. The CDR3 region is CASSLPGQEYNEQFF. The CDR3 DNA follows: TGCGCCAGCAGCCTACCGGGACAGGAGTACAATGAGCAGTTCTTC.

The J gene is TRBJ2-5, the V gene TRBV7-8, with D perhaps matching TRBD2 (6 bases). The CDR3 consists of 15 residues. Germline V gene sequence: CDR1 SGHVS, CDR2 FQNEAQ. V lost 5 bases to trimming and J lost 1 base, with 14 bases between them. The CDR3 loop reads CASSPWGETQETQYF. The CDR3 nucleotides are TGTGCCAGCAGCCCGTGGGGGGAAACCCAAGAGACCCAGTACTTC.

The rearrangement links TRBV6-5 to TRBJ1-2, with a weak D call TRBD1 (6 bases). Between the trimmed V and J ends, which lost 0 bases and 7 bases, there was a span of 15 bases. The V gene's germline CDR1 is MNHEY and CDR2 SVGAGI. CDR3 size: 15 residues. The DNA for the CDR3 is TGTGCCAGCAGTTACTCACCACAGGGTCGCGGTGGCTACACCTTC. Its protein is CASSYSPQGRGGYTF.

The V gene is TRBV6-4, the J gene TRBJ2-6, with 7 bases that match TRBD1. CDR1 and CDR2 (germline): MRHNA, SNTAGT. V was clipped by 6 bases and J by 0 bases; unmatched bases: 11. This CDR3 comprises 18 residues. The CDR3 is CASRRGQFESSGANVLTF. For the CDR3, the DNA is TGTGCCAGCAGGAGGGGACAGTTCGAGAGCTCTGGGGCCAACGTCCTGACTTTC.

The chain is built from TRBV10-3 and TRBJ2-7, with D possibly TRBD1 on 5 matching bases. The CDR3 is 14 residues long. Trimming pared 3 bases from V and 5 bases from J, leaving 14 bases between. CDR1 and CDR2 from the germline V gene are ENHRY and SYGVKD. CDR3 bases: TGTGCCATCAGTGATTCGTTTTGGGGCAACGAGCAGTACTTC. Amino acid sequence: CAISDSFWGNEQYF.

Of note for this clone: A junction boundary mismatches the germline segment, possibly from a read error. The chain has TRBV5-8 and TRBJ1-1; D unclear. The CDR3 is made up of 11 amino acids. In germline, CDR1 is SGHTS, CDR2 YDEGEE. CDR3 residues: CFTGPKTEAFF. The CDR3 DNA follows: TGCTTCACGGGCCCAAAGACTGAAGCTTTCTTT.

The chain carries TRBV30 and TRBJ1-2, with TRBD1 matching over 8 bases. The CDR3 loop spans 14 amino acids. CDR1 GTSNPN and CDR2 SVGIG come from the germline V gene (reference sequence). With V trimmed by 8 bases and J by 4 bases, 12 bases remained unmatched. This chain's CDR3 is CARSQGAGAYGYTF. CDR3 nucleotide sequence: TGTGCCCGATCGCAGGGGGCAGGGGCCTATGGCTACACCTTC.

The rearrangement uses TRBV4-3 and TRBJ2-7, with TRBD1 identical over 7 bases. This CDR3 spans 15 amino acids. CDR1 and CDR2 from the germline V gene are LGHNA and YSLEER. Trimming removed 0 bases from V and 5 bases from J; junction bases left unmatched: 7. The CDR3 coding sequence is TGCGCCAGCAGCCAAGATGGTACAGGGGCTGACGAGCAGTACTTC. It translates to CASSQDGTGADEQYF.

The CDR3 region is CASSLDHYEQYF. In DNA form, the CDR3 reads TGTGCCAGCAGCCTAGACCACTACGAGCAGTACTTC. The gene calls are TRBV5-5 and TRBJ2-7; D uncertain. V lost 4 bases, J lost 3 bases, and 8 bases lay in between. This CDR3 spans 12 amino acids. Germline V CDR1 and CDR2: SGHKS, YYEKEE (reference sequence).

The chain has TRBV27 and TRBJ1-3, with 7 bases identical to TRBD1. The V and J ends lost 6 bases and 10 bases, in that order; junction bases with no gene match: 12. This CDR3 is 14 amino acids long. CDR1 is MNHEY, CDR2 SMNVEV, per germline (reference sequence). The CDR3, as DNA: TGTGCCAGCAGCACGACAGGGACCGTAGGGACCATATATTTT. It encodes CASSTTGTVGTIYF.

This sequence joins TRBV7-7 and TRBJ2-5, with D possibly matching TRBD2 (7 bases). This CDR3 is built from 15 residues. Germline-derived CDR1 and CDR2 are SSHAT and FNYEAQ (reference sequence). The germline V and J ends were trimmed by 5 bases and 4 bases, with 17 bases remaining between them. The CDR3 here is CASSPGTGRVETQYF. DNA for the CDR3: TGTGCCAGCAGCCCAGGAACAGGGAGGGTAGAGACCCAGTACTTC.

This chain links TRBV4-2 with TRBJ2-7, with unresolved D. This CDR3 region has 13 residues. The ends were cut back, 0 bases at V and 4 bases at J, with 7 bases in the middle. CDR1 and CDR2 from the germline V gene are LGHNA and YNFKEQ. DNA for the CDR3: TGTGCCAGCAGCCAAGATCGCGGTTACGAGCAGTACTTC. Encoded protein: CASSQDRGYEQYF.

The CDR3 coding sequence is TGTGCCAGCAGTTACCAGGGTGAAGCTTTCTTT. Protein: CASSYQGEAFF. V and J are TRBV6-1 and TRBJ1-1; D is perhaps TRBD1 (5 bases). The V and J ends lost 5 bases and 7 bases respectively, with 8 bases between them. The CDR3 sequence is 11 residues long. Looked up from germline, CDR1 is MNHNS and CDR2 is SASEGT.

J is TRBJ1-3 and V is TRBV19; D not resolved. CDR1 and CDR2 from the germline V gene are LNHDA and SQIVND (reference sequence). V shed 9 bases and J shed 7 bases, with 13 bases lying between them. The CDR3 consists of 12 residues. The CDR3 here is CASSESTNTIYF. The CDR3 DNA reads as TGTGCCAGCTCAGAATCGACCAACACCATATATTTT.

This sequence joins TRBV30 and TRBJ2-5; 8 positions agree with TRBD2. CDR3 length: 12 amino acids. Looked up from germline, CDR1 is GTSNPN and CDR2 is SVGIG (reference sequence). The CDR3 region has the DNA TGTGGTTACGGCGGGGGGACCGAGACCCAGTACTTC. Protein: CGYGGGTETQYF.

The chain combines TRBV27 with TRBJ2-1; 9 nucleotides match TRBD1. The CDR3 is made up of 19 amino acids. Germline values: CDR1 MNHEY, CDR2 SMNVEV (reference sequence). J lost 7 bases, V lost 5 bases, and 21 bases had no gene match. The CDR3 protein is CASSANNYPRDRDLNEQFF. The CDR3 bases are TGTGCCAGCAGTGCGAATAATTACCCCCGGGACAGGGATCTGAATGAGCAGTTCTTC.

A word on this clone: The same CDR3 can be traced to other DNA sequences in this sample. The V gene is TRBV6-5, the J gene TRBJ1-2; D unclear. V lost 0 bases and J 8 bases, leaving 7 bases between the germline ends. The CDR3 spans 12 residues. Germline V gene sequence: CDR1 MNHEY, CDR2 SVGAGI. For the CDR3, the DNA is TGTGCCAGCAGTTACTCGGGTGGCGGCTACACCTTC. Its protein is CASSYSGGGYTF.

The V and J genes are TRBV30 and TRBJ2-3; tentatively, D is TRBD1 (9 bases). Per the germline V gene, CDR1 is GTSNPN and CDR2 is SVGIG (reference sequence). The CDR3 has 16 residues. Trimming left V 7 bases short and J 4 bases short, with 24 bases between. The CDR3 DNA is TGTGCCTCCTCGGGACTAGACAGGGGGAGCGCAGATACGCAGTATTTT. It translates to CASSGLDRGSADTQYF.

This chain uses TRBV7-2 with TRBJ1-2; D remains unclear. CDR1 SGHTA and CDR2 FQGNSA come from the germline V gene. V dropped 8 bases and J dropped 8 bases, with 18 bases sitting between them. The CDR3 totals 13 residues. CDR3 in DNA: TGTGCCAGCCGAAAGGGTGGGGTTGCAGGCTACACCTTC. This codes for CASRKGGVAGYTF.

The rearrangement uses TRBV2 and TRBJ1-2; no clear D. V lost 7 bases and J 5 bases, leaving 14 bases between the germline ends. The germline CDR1 and CDR2 sequences are SNHLY and FYNNEI. The CDR3 is made up of 13 amino acids. The CDR3 nucleotides are TGTGCCAGCACCCCCCCTGTCTTATATGGCTACACCTTC. Translated, it gives CASTPPVLYGYTF.

This rearrangement joins TRBV5-6 to TRBJ2-2, with D uncertain. This CDR3 is 14 amino acids long. V was trimmed by 2 bases and J by 8 bases, leaving 13 bases between them. The germline gives CDR1 SGHDT, CDR2 YYEEEE. The CDR3 reads CASSFGPFEGELFF. The CDR3 nucleotides are TGTGCCAGCAGCTTCGGCCCCTTCGAGGGGGAGCTGTTTTTT. Using reference TRBV5-6 and TRBJ2-2 for the parts outside the CDR3, the full variable domain is DAGVTQSPTHLIKTRGQQVTLRCSPKSGHDTVSWYQQALGQGPQFIFQYYEEEERQRGNFPDRFSGHQFPNYSSELNVNALLLGDSALYLCASSFGPFEGELFFGEGSRLTVL.

This chain connects TRBV7-9 to TRBJ1-6, with D tentatively TRBD1 (5 bases). Germline values: CDR1 SEHNR, CDR2 FQNEAQ (reference sequence). This CDR3 spans 14 amino acids. Trimming stripped 4 bases from V and 7 bases from J, with 11 bases between. CDR3 in amino acids: CASSSGRSNSPLHF. The CDR3 bases are TGTGCCAGCAGCTCGGGACGGTCAAATTCACCCCTCCACTTT.

This CDR3 is CASGQTYEQYF. Here the CDR3 DNA reads TGTGCCTCGGGACAGACCTACGAGCAGTACTTC. The chain recombines TRBV6-5 with TRBJ2-7; 7 positions agree with TRBD1. The CDR3 contains 11 residues. After removal of 11 bases from V and 2 bases from J, the junction contained 3 bases not matched to a gene. The germline V gene encodes CDR1 MNHEY and CDR2 SVGAGI.